This T cell receptor (beta chain) emerged from a study of shared clonotypes between healthy human individuals. Deep was the level used in running the assay. Some clones are missing from TCRdb's copy, which holds only in-frame ones; the method was immunoSEQ multiplex PCR. Of 900,000 to 1,200,000 clones in the sample, 75% to 85% are singletons; the top ten hold around 0.61%. Whole-study findings and limits: All-four-donor shared clonotypes had higher generation probabilities than non-shared clonotypes did.

With regard to this clone: Its antigen is undetermined. A far bigger clonotype differs at one base, so this is likely a read error. In the same sample, other DNA sequences code for this CDR3.

Per the germline V gene, CDR1 is MNHNS and CDR2 is SASEGT. V lost 1 base to trimming and J lost 5 bases, with 2 bases between them. The CDR3 runs to 11 residues. Sequenced: memory CD4+ T cells from PBMCs. Subset in this sample: CD45RA-negative fraction. V is TRBV6-1 and J is TRBJ2-5; D unclear. The source is a man between 18 and 35 years old in good health. Some clones in this sample may be carry-over from other donors' samples. CDR3 sequence reads: CASSEGETQYF. The CDR3 DNA reads as TGTGCCAGCAGTGAAGGGGAGACCCAGTACTTC.